Given below is one TCR beta chain in context. Its target antigen remains unknown. Per-nucleotide qualities are absent, and no much larger clonotype sits a single base away. Trimming at the junction amounts to 1 base on V and 9 bases on J, and the germline ends lie 12 bases apart. The CDR3 covers 13 residues, taking in both the cysteine and the phenylalanine. The sequence is cut down to CDR3 DNA, 39 bases in frame from base 1. CDR1 and CDR2, looked up from the germline V gene, are MNHNS and SASEGT. The source of the sample is a study of blood T cell repertoires in COVID-19 (dated by TCRdb to 2019 to 2021). For the study in its entirety: Samples from collaborators originated in the United States, Italy and Spain and spanned both the acute and convalescent phases of COVID-19. The material from the prospective study consisted of cDNA or gDNA derived from T cells, B-cell-depleted T cells, or PBMCs. Deeply sampled blood TCRbeta repertoires from subjects exposed to, actively infected with, or recovered from COVID-19 were included in the dataset. The repertoires were released in a freely available public database meant as a resource for research on the immune response to SARS-CoV-2. Samples were obtained from the ongoing ImmuneRACE study (first 160 participants) and from about 1,300 subjects provided by 6 global collaborators. A de-identified subject ID, COVID-19 status, age in years and sex were almost always included in the sample metadata. Where available, HLA class I and class II types were obtained from metadata supplied by the sample provider rather than from assay-based typing.

TCRbeta CDR3 regions were amplified from genomic DNA by means of the immunoSEQ Assay, a bias-controlled multiplex PCR. In the authors' own workflow: Within the assay, amplification of reference gene primers was used to estimate how many nucleated cells each sample contained. To quantify the absolute abundance of each unique TCRbeta CDR3 rearrangement, sequence reads were collapsed and filtered. For each sample, productive Simpson clonality was calculated by taking the square root of Simpson's diversity index across productive rearrangements. TCRdb took this table from immuneACCESS and kept in-frame rearrangements with V and J called. Such tables lack part of the clones; where checked against another copy, unresolved V genes explain under half of the gap, and the rest is unexplained. V and J calls and clone size are copied from that table; D and trimming were computed from the DNA. Counted in this sample were 450,000 to 500,000 clones; roughly nine tenths of them appeared once. 7% to 10% of the sample comes from the top ten.

Study-wide conclusions, independent of this receptor: The amount of clinical and demographic metadata varied by source and participant and was provided uncurated.

Enrolling through a virtual design, the prospective study's participants ranged in age from roughly 18 to 100 years and lived across roughly 24 United States geographic areas. Cohort assignment in the prospective study relied on participant-reported clinical history from a screening survey and a study questionnaire. ImmuneRACE Cohort 3 recovered participants were defined by two consecutive negative NP/OP PCR tests, healthcare professional clearance, or symptom resolution. In the prospective study, whole blood, serum and a nasopharyngeal or oropharyngeal swab were collected from each participant by mobile phlebotomists. Prospective study participants could optionally give additional blood draws and questionnaires over an approximately 2-month period. Before DNA extraction, blood samples from the prospective study were shipped at room temperature or frozen.

This receptor was identified in a woman aged 60-75 years who had recovered from COVID-19. This receptor chain uses TRBV6-1 and TRBJ1-2; the D region possibly corresponds to TRBD1 (5 bases align). The sequencing input was PBMCs or T cells enriched from blood (not recorded which). Read as DNA, the sequence is TGTGCCAGCAGTGAAGGGGGCCGGGCGAGCTACACCTTC. Translated, this gives CASSEGGRASYTF.